This paragraph covers one TCR beta chain sequence. Its matching antigen is unknown. This specimen comes from a study of a mutant IDH1 vaccine in newly diagnosed glioma. Study background: Once 4-6 weeks had passed after radiotherapy alone, vaccination started, or it started with temozolomide cycles. Patients were pretreated with radiotherapy, temozolomide, or both, mostly both. Study-wide results and caveats: It was about 93% of patients that developed vaccine-induced immune responses.

Repertoires were generated with immunoSEQ multiplex PCR, while TCRdb's copy carries only in-frame clones and drops some. This repertoire shows roughly 70,000 clones, 84% found once; its top ten account for approximately 9.5%. The time point was: week 11, during vaccination. The investigators gave 300 ug of mutant IDH1 20-mer peptide in each vaccine dose, together with topical imiquimod. Donors had new IDH1-mutant astrocytomas of WHO grade 3 or 4 (ATRX-lost). Germline-derived CDR1 and CDR2 are MRHNA and SNTAGT. Losses at the gene ends were 2 bases for V and 8 bases for J; bases not matched to a gene: 5. The CDR3 has 13 residues.

The receptor's source is a woman in her 50s with glioma. Source: PBMCs, taken from a glioma patient whose treatment included an IDH1 peptide vaccine. The chain recombines TRBV6-4 with TRBJ1-2, with TRBD1 matching over 7 bases. The CDR3 nucleotides are TGTGCCAGCAGTGACGACAGGGCCGGCGGCTACACCTTC. It translates to CASSDDRAGGYTF.